The present TCR beta chain was sequenced within a study of chemoradiotherapy in HPV16-positive cancers. The count of this clone is one. Assay used: immunoSEQ multiplex PCR; TCRdb lists only in-frame clones, some missing. The sample lists around 5,000 clones, about 88% occurring once. The material sequenced was tumor tissue, taken from a patient who underwent chemoradiotherapy. This TCR was recovered from a human donor with HPV-associated anogenital cancer.

The CDR3 nucleotides read TGTGCCAGCAGCTTAAAAGCGGGAGGCACAGATACGCAGTATTTT. Its protein product is CASSLKAGGTDTQYF. This chain links TRBV7-3 with TRBJ2-3; the match to TRBD2 covers 8 bases. This CDR3 comprises 15 residues. J was trimmed by 1 base and V by 1 base; bases with no gene match: 1. CDR1 SGHTA and CDR2 FQGTGA come from the germline V gene.